These 25 T cell receptor beta chains came from one sample sequenced in a study of blood T cell repertoires in COVID-19. The assay was immunoSEQ multiplex PCR, and TCRdb's table has in-frame clones only and misses some. Counted here are around 300,000 clones, roughly 90% occurring once; the ten biggest clones make up less than 2.5%. Source material: peripheral blood. The source of these receptors is a man in his forties or fifties with acute or convalescent COVID-19.

This rearrangement joins TRBV6-2 or TRBV6-3 to TRBJ1-4, with a possible D match to TRBD1 (5 bases). From germline, CDR1 is MNHEY and CDR2 SVGEGT. Trimming left V 5 bases short and J 6 bases short, with 10 bases between. The CDR3 extends over 13 amino acids. DNA for the CDR3: TGTGCCAGCAGTCAGGACAACTATGAAAAACTGTTTTTT. As protein: CASSQDNYEKLFF.

This chain's CDR3 is CASSQISWTASYEQYF. CDR3 in DNA: TGTGCCAGCAGCCAAATTTCCTGGACAGCCTCCTACGAGCAGTACTTC. The J gene is TRBJ2-7, the V gene TRBV14; maybe TRBD1 (6 bases). Trimming took off 2 bases at V and 0 bases at J, with 14 bases between the two ends. This CDR3 is 16 amino acids long. Germline V gene data show CDR1 as SGHDN and CDR2 as FVKESK.

The chain is built from TRBV2 and TRBJ2-7, with 11 bases aligning to TRBD2. The J segment lost 2 bases and the V segment lost 1 base, leaving 7 bases of the junction unmatched. This CDR3 has 17 amino acids. CDR1 and CDR2 from the germline V gene are SNHLY and FYNNEI. CDR3 DNA sequence: TGTGCCAGCAGTGAAGTACTAGCGGGGGAGGCTCCCTACGAGCAGTACTTC. This codes for CASSEVLAGEAPYEQYF. The full variable domain, in which reference TRBV2 and TRBJ2-7 provide the parts outside the CDR3, is EPEVTQTPSHQVTQMGQEVILRCVPISNHLYFYWYRQILGQKVEFLVSFYNNEISEKSEIFDDQFSVERPDGSNFTLKIRSTKLEDSAMYFCASSEVLAGEAPYEQYFGPGTRLTVT.

This clone occurred once. This rearrangement joins TRBV2 to TRBJ2-5; 10 nucleotides line up with TRBD2. With 2 bases clipped from V and 3 bases from J, the junction kept 3 bases outside the gene matches. The CDR3 extends over 15 amino acids. CDR1 is SNHLY and CDR2 is FYNNEI in the germline V gene. The CDR3 spells CASSEPAGGKETQYF. The CDR3 region has the DNA TGTGCCAGCAGTGAACCAGCGGGGGGGAAAGAGACCCAGTACTTC.

This chain joins TRBV5-1 and TRBJ1-2; the D gene is possibly TRBD1 (6 bases). The CDR3 runs 17 residues. The V and J ends lost 0 bases and 0 bases respectively, with 15 bases between them. The germline V gene has CDR1 SGHRS and CDR2 YFSETQ. The CDR3 DNA reads TGCGCCAGCAGCTTGGCGCAGGGGCCAGGGGCTAACTATGGCTACACCTTC. Translating gives CASSLAQGPGANYGYTF.

The V gene is TRBV11-1, the J gene TRBJ2-5; TRBD2 matches 10 bases. Germline CDR1 reads SGHAT; CDR2 reads FQDESV (reference sequence). J was trimmed by 2 bases and V by 5 bases; bases with no gene match: 8. This CDR3 is 16 amino acids long. The CDR3 sequence is CASSMSQTSGQETQYF. The CDR3 DNA follows: TGTGCCAGCAGCATGTCCCAGACTAGCGGGCAAGAGACCCAGTACTTC.

The chain employs TRBV9 and TRBJ2-3; D might be TRBD2 (7 bases). Looked up from germline, CDR1 is SGDLS and CDR2 is YYNGEE. V lost 0 bases and J lost 4, with 12 bases in between. The CDR3 loop spans 15 amino acids. This CDR3 reads CASSVEGGRPDTQYF. The CDR3 DNA reads TGTGCCAGCAGCGTAGAGGGGGGGCGCCCAGATACGCAGTATTTT.

Comments on this clone: Additional DNA sequences in this sample encode the identical CDR3. The rearrangement links TRBV5-1 to TRBJ1-2; D perhaps matches TRBD1 (6 bases). The CDR3 loop spans 13 amino acids. Per germline, CDR1 SGHRS and CDR2 YFSETQ. The V end lost 4 bases, the J end lost 3 bases, and 10 bases lay between the germline ends. Here the CDR3 DNA reads TGCGCCAGCAGCCTACAGGGTGACTATGGCTACACCTTC. As protein: CASSLQGDYGYTF.

The chain employs TRBV30 and TRBJ2-2; a weak D match, TRBD2 (5 bases). With 0 bases removed from V and 0 bases from J, the gap between germline ends came to 11 bases. CDR3 length: 16 amino acids. Germline lookup yields CDR1 GTSNPN and CDR2 SVGIG (reference sequence). CDR3 nucleotides: TGTGCCTGGAGTGTACTGGGAGCGGCGAACACCGGGGAGCTGTTTTTT. Its protein is CAWSVLGAANTGELFF.

The CDR3 nucleotides read TGTGCCAGCTCACCCCAGGTGGCCAACTCCTACGAGCAGTACTTC. Translation gives CASSPQVANSYEQYF. The V and J genes are TRBV18 and TRBJ2-7, with D hard to call. Per the germline V gene, CDR1 is KGHSH and CDR2 is LQKENI. The CDR3 loop spans 15 amino acids. V shed 3 bases and J shed 0 bases, with 12 bases lying between them.

The genes are TRBV7-2 and TRBJ1-2; maybe TRBD1 (5 bases). Trimming shortened V by 7 bases and J by 5 bases, and 23 bases separated the two germline ends. Germline values: CDR1 SGHTA, CDR2 FQGNSA. The CDR3 is made up of 16 amino acids. The chain's CDR3 is CASTHAGTRNGYGYTF. The CDR3 DNA sequence: TGTGCCAGCACCCATGCCGGGACTCGGAATGGATATGGCTACACCTTC.

This chain uses TRBV7-9 with TRBJ1-4, with 7 bases that match TRBD1. The CDR3 covers 15 residues. The junction had 11 bases not matched to a gene; V was cut back by 5 bases and J by 8 bases. Looked up from germline, CDR1 is SEHNR and CDR2 is FQNEAQ (reference sequence). This CDR3 reads CASSPEMTGQEKLFF. The CDR3, as DNA: TGTGCCAGCAGCCCAGAAATGACAGGGCAGGAAAAACTGTTTTTT.

The chain combines TRBV20-1 with TRBJ1-1; 8 nucleotides align to TRBD1. This CDR3 has 11 amino acids. Trimming at V came to 3 bases and at J to 8 bases, leaving 2 bases not matched to a gene. Germline CDR1 is DFQATT and CDR2 is SNEGSKA (reference sequence). Here the CDR3 DNA reads TGCAGTGCTAGGTGGGACAGGGAAGCTTTCTTT. It yields the protein CSARWDREAFF.

The table lists this clone with a count of one. The V call is TRBV6-2 or TRBV6-3, the J call TRBJ1-4; D perhaps matches TRBD1 (6 bases). This CDR3 is 14 amino acids long. Germline CDR1 and CDR2: MNHEY and SVGEGT. The V and J ends lost 4 bases and 0 bases respectively, with 6 bases between them. The DNA of the CDR3 is TGTGCCAGCAGTTGGGGGCCAACTAATGAAAAACTGTTTTTT. This sequence encodes CASSWGPTNEKLFF.

The CDR3 DNA follows: TGTGCCAGCAGCGCGGGGACAGGAGTGTACAATGAGCAGTTCTTC. The encoded protein is CASSAGTGVYNEQFF. This chain links TRBV7-8 with TRBJ2-1, with 8 positions matching TRBD1. This CDR3 is built from 15 residues. Germline CDR1 and CDR2: SGHVS and FQNEAQ. With V trimmed by 5 bases and J by 4 bases, 7 bases remained unmatched.

V usage is TRBV16 and J usage is TRBJ2-1; 14 bases fit TRBD2. The CDR3 length is 17 residues. The ends lost 3 bases at V and 3 bases at J; junction bases unmatched: 4. In germline, CDR1 is KGHSY, CDR2 FQNENV. The DNA of the CDR3 is TGTGCCAGCAGCCATCGGGGACTAGCGGGGGTCTACAATGAGCAGTTCTTC. Its translation: CASSHRGLAGVYNEQFF.

V and J are TRBV5-8 and TRBJ2-7, with unresolved D. The germline V and J ends were trimmed by 5 bases and 6 bases, with 24 bases remaining between them. CDR3 length: 16 residues. Per germline, CDR1 SGHTS and CDR2 YDEGEE. The CDR3 loop is CASSQRSNLVRSEQYF. The CDR3 DNA reads TGTGCCAGCAGTCAAAGGTCGAATCTCGTTCGGAGCGAGCAGTACTTC.

The chain is built from TRBV27 and TRBJ2-1; 7 bases line up with TRBD2. J was trimmed by 3 bases and V by 5 bases; bases with no gene match: 4. This CDR3 spans 14 amino acids. Per germline, CDR1 MNHEY and CDR2 SMNVEV (reference sequence). This CDR3 reads CASSAPGGYNEQFF. The CDR3 DNA sequence: TGTGCCAGCAGTGCCCCGGGGGGCTACAATGAGCAGTTCTTC.

J is TRBJ2-3 and V is TRBV25-1, with 8 bases aligning to TRBD2. The CDR3 is 16 amino acids. Trimming took 3 bases from V and 2 from J; bases not matched to a gene: 7. The germline V gene has CDR1 MGHDK and CDR2 SYGVNS. CDR3 amino acids: CASSDPRGGITDTQYF. The CDR3 DNA is TGTGCCAGCAGTGATCCCCGGGGGGGCATCACAGATACGCAGTATTTT.

The V call is TRBV2, the J call TRBJ2-7; possible D gene TRBD2, 7 bases. Deletions cut 8 bases from V and 6 bases from J, with 14 bases between. Germline assignment: CDR1 SNHLY and CDR2 FYNNEI. The CDR3 runs 12 residues. CDR3 DNA: TGTGCCAGCGGGGGGGCCGGAGGCGAGCAGTACTTC. Translating it yields CASGGAGGEQYF.

The chain recombines TRBV27 with TRBJ2-7, with 9 positions matching TRBD1. The germline CDR1 and CDR2 sequences are MNHEY and SMNVEV (reference sequence). The CDR3 totals 14 residues. Germline trimming cut 8 bases from V and 0 bases from J; bases unmatched to any gene: 5. The CDR3 DNA follows: TGTGCCAGCGGAAGGACAGGGGTCTCCTACGAGCAGTACTTC. Its protein is CASGRTGVSYEQYF.

The chain joins TRBV29-1 to TRBJ2-2; D might be TRBD1 (7 bases). CDR3 length: 13 amino acids. V dropped 6 bases and J dropped 4 bases, with 12 bases sitting between them. Germline CDR1 and CDR2: SQVTM and ANQGSEA. The CDR3: CSVRQGGTGELFF. CDR3 sequence (DNA): TGCAGCGTGCGACAGGGAGGCACCGGGGAGCTGTTTTTT.

This clone was counted a few times. The V and J genes are TRBV6-4 and TRBJ2-1, with TRBD2 matching over 9 bases. The length of the CDR3 is 14 residues. Germline lookup yields CDR1 MRHNA and CDR2 SNTAGT. V dropped 11 bases and J dropped 8; count of bases not matched to a gene: 13. The CDR3 is CAPPGGGGAYEQFF. The CDR3 DNA reads as TGTGCCCCACCGGGGGGCGGGGGGGCCTATGAGCAGTTCTTC.

The chain is built from TRBV7-3 and TRBJ1-2, with 10 bases aligning to TRBD1. The CDR3 contains 14 residues. Germline lookup yields CDR1 SGHTA and CDR2 FQGTGA. The ends lost 5 bases at V and 4 bases at J; junction bases unmatched: 4. Written as DNA, the CDR3 is TGTGCCAGCAGCGCCGACAGGGGGCTCTATGGCTACACCTTC. Amino acid sequence: CASSADRGLYGYTF.

V usage is TRBV6-4 and J usage is TRBJ1-6; weak D call: TRBD1 (6 bases). Trimming took 3 bases from V and 6 from J, leaving 15 bases between them. CDR1 is MRHNA, CDR2 SNTAGT, per germline. The CDR3 has 16 residues. The CDR3: CASSESGTGTNSPLHF. The CDR3 nucleotides read TGTGCCAGCAGTGAAAGCGGAACAGGGACTAATTCACCCCTCCACTTT.